The present entry profiles one T cell receptor (beta chain) with its context. The antigen is unknown. Profiling relied on immunoSEQ multiplex PCR, and the TCRdb table lists in-frame clones only, not all of them. The table lists some 2,100,000 clones, approximately 96% of them singletons, with 0.13% in the top ten. The sample comes from a study of shared clonotypes between healthy human individuals. Per germline, CDR1 SGHDT and CDR2 YYEEEE. The ends were cut back, 4 bases at V and 4 bases at J, with 14 bases in the middle. The CDR3 loop spans 15 amino acids. Study-wide points: Clonotypes that were shared across four donors made up about 5.1% of naive CD4 clonotypes.

This clonotype was sampled from a man aged 18 to 35 in good health. J is TRBJ2-2 and V is TRBV5-6; D uncertain. Material for sequencing was naive CD4+ T cells sorted from blood. The subset was: CD45RA+ positively selected. Written as DNA, the CDR3 is TGTGCCAGCAGCCGGGTAAAAGGGTTCACCGGGGAGCTGTTTTTT. This translates into CASSRVKGFTGELFF. The whole variable domain, remainder taken from reference TRBV5-6 and TRBJ2-2, is DAGVTQSPTHLIKTRGQQVTLRCSPKSGHDTVSWYQQALGQGPQFIFQYYEEEERQRGNFPDRFSGHQFPNYSSELNVNALLLGDSALYLCASSRVKGFTGELFFGEGSRLTVL.